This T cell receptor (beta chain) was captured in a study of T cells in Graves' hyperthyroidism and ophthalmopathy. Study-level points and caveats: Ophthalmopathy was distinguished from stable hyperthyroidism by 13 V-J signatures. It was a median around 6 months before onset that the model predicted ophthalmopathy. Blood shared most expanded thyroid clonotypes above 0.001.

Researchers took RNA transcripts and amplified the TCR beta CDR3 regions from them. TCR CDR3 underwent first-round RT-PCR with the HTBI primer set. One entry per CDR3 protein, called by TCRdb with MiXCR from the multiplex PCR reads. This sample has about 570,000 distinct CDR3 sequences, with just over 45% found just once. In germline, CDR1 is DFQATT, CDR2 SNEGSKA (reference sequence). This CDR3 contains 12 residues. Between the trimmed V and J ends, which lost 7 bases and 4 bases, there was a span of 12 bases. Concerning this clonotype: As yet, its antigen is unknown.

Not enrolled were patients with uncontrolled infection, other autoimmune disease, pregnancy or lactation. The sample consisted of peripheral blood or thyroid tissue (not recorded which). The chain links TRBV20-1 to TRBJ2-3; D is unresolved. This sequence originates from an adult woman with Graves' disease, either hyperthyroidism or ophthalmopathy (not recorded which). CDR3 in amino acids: CSVQGLADTQYF. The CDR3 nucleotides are TGCAGTGTTCAAGGGCTCGCAGATACGCAGTATTTT.